The next 8 T cell receptor beta chains were all read from a single sample in a study of blood T cell repertoires in COVID-19. This table comes from immunoSEQ multiplex PCR, and its TCRdb copy is limited to in-frame clones, with some not included. The data contain hundreds of thousands of clones, less than 85% of them singletons. The specimen sequenced was PBMCs or T cells enriched from blood (not recorded which). Receptors were obtained from a woman in her forties or fifties who had recovered from COVID-19.

This clone occurred once. V usage is TRBV29-1 and J usage is TRBJ1-4; D is unclear. CDR3 length: 13 amino acids. Between the trimmed V and J ends, which lost 6 bases and 5 bases, there was a span of 13 bases. Germline loops: CDR1 SQVTM, CDR2 ANQGSEA. The CDR3 DNA follows: TGCAGCGTACCGGACCGGGGAAATGAAAAACTGTTTTTT. It yields the protein CSVPDRGNEKLFF.

This clone was picked up a small number of times. The chain links TRBV2 to TRBJ1-2; tentatively, D is TRBD1 (5 bases). The CDR3 is 15 amino acids. Germline loops: CDR1 SNHLY, CDR2 FYNNEI. With 6 bases removed from V and 6 bases from J, the gap between germline ends came to 20 bases. CDR3 amino acids: CASRLGTSPGHGYTF. CDR3 sequence (DNA): TGTGCCAGCAGACTCGGGACTTCTCCCGGGCATGGCTACACCTTC. Drawing the rest from reference TRBV2 and TRBJ1-2, the complete variable domain is EPEVTQTPSHQVTQMGQEVILRCVPISNHLYFYWYRQILGQKVEFLVSFYNNEISEKSEIFDDQFSVERPDGSNFTLKIRSTKLEDSAMYFCASRLGTSPGHGYTFGSGTRLTVV.

The chain links TRBV19 to TRBJ1-1, with D hard to call. Trimming pared 4 bases from V and 1 base from J, leaving 10 bases between. Germline V gene data show CDR1 as LNHDA and CDR2 as SQIVND (reference sequence). CDR3 length equals 14 residues. CDR3 residues: CASSNQISNTEAFF. CDR3 sequence (DNA): TGTGCCAGTAGTAATCAGATCTCGAACACTGAAGCTTTCTTT.

This rearrangement joins TRBV5-8 to TRBJ2-1, with D maybe TRBD1 (6 bases). V lost 4 bases and J 8 bases, leaving 19 bases between the germline ends. The CDR3 sequence is 15 residues long. Germline V gene data show CDR1 as SGHTS and CDR2 as YDEGEE. In DNA, the CDR3 is TGTGCCAGCAGCCTGACAGGCCGAAACCCGCATGAGCAGTTCTTC. Translation: CASSLTGRNPHEQFF.

This clone was counted a single time. The chain links TRBV6-5 to TRBJ2-1; D uncertain. Per germline, CDR1 MNHEY and CDR2 SVGAGI. The V end lost 2 bases, the J end lost 7 bases, and 9 bases lay between the germline ends. The CDR3 is 13 amino acids. CDR3 protein: CASSYRPFNEQFF. In nucleotides, the CDR3 is TGTGCCAGCAGTTACCGTCCGTTTAATGAGCAGTTCTTC.

The chain is built from TRBV2 and TRBJ1-2; D is perhaps TRBD1 (6 bases). CDR1 and CDR2 (germline): SNHLY, FYNNEI. The V end was cut by 6 bases, the J end by 8 bases, with 16 bases between. The CDR3 totals 13 residues. CDR3 sequence reads: CASSYRETSGYTF. The CDR3 nucleotides are TGTGCCAGCAGCTACAGGGAGACAAGCGGCTACACCTTC. The whole variable domain, remainder taken from reference TRBV2 and TRBJ1-2, is EPEVTQTPSHQVTQMGQEVILRCVPISNHLYFYWYRQILGQKVEFLVSFYNNEISEKSEIFDDQFSVERPDGSNFTLKIRSTKLEDSAMYFCASSYRETSGYTFGSGTRLTVV.

The chain carries TRBV7-2 and TRBJ1-4; 9 bases map to TRBD1. Per the germline V gene, CDR1 is SGHTA and CDR2 is FQGNSA. This CDR3 is 13 amino acids long. The J segment lost 14 bases and the V segment lost 5 bases, leaving 9 bases of the junction unmatched. The CDR3 is CASSRTQGARLFF. The CDR3 region has the DNA TGTGCCAGCAGCCGTACACAGGGGGCTCGGCTGTTTTTT.

The V call is TRBV4-1, the J call TRBJ1-6; the match to TRBD1 covers 7 bases. After removal of 4 bases from V and 3 bases from J, the junction contained 9 bases not matched to a gene. Per germline, CDR1 MGHRA and CDR2 YSYEKL. The CDR3 spans 17 residues. The CDR3 DNA follows: TGCGCCAGCAGCCCCCCGACAGGGAGCCTCTATAATTCACCCCTCCACTTT. As protein: CASSPPTGSLYNSPLHF.